This entry lists 32 T cell receptor beta chains sequenced from one sample in a study of T cell clonality in common variable immunodeficiency. The data were produced by immunoSEQ multiplex PCR, yet TCRdb's version contains in-frame clones alone and is incomplete. The sample includes approximately 56,000 clones, none of them occurring once. The material sequenced was peripheral blood mononuclear cells. These receptors all stem from a person aged 18 to 70 in good health.

At least ten counts were recorded for this clone. Read sequence stops 3 residues before the CDR3 end, and the germline J gene provides the missing end. This chain joins TRBV10-1 and TRBJ2-3; 7 positions agree with TRBD2. This CDR3 contains 17 residues. Trimming took 0 bases from V and 0 from J; bases not matched to a gene: 6. From germline, CDR1 is WNHNN and CDR2 SYGVQD (reference sequence). The CDR3 is CASSESGLAASTDTQYF. CDR3 bases read: TGCGCCAGCAGTGAGTCGGGGCTAGCGGCTAGCACAGATACG.

This clone appeared many times. The read ends 3 residues shy of where the CDR3 ends; the end is completed using the germline J gene. The chain has TRBV20-1 and TRBJ2-1, with D maybe TRBD2 (6 bases). Per the germline V gene, CDR1 is DFQATT and CDR2 is SNEGSKA (reference sequence). The CDR3 has 15 residues. V lost 0 bases and J lost 5, with 14 bases in between. The CDR3 sequence is CSARDPGRTDNEQFF. The sequenced CDR3 bases are TGCAGTGCTAGAGATCCGGGGAGGACGGACAATGAG.

This clone was observed at least ten times. From the germline J gene comes the end of the CDR3, since the read stops 3 residues before it. The chain links TRBV18 to TRBJ2-1; 8 positions match TRBD2. V shed 1 base, J shed 7 bases, and the junction held 15 bases outside the gene matches. The CDR3 covers 18 residues. Per the germline V gene, CDR1 is KGHSH and CDR2 is LQKENI. The CDR3 protein is CASSPREAGAAGGNEQFF. CDR3 DNA, as far as it was read: TGTGCCAGCTCACCACGGGAAGCGGGGGCTGCCGGGGGGAATGAG.

The covered CDR3 bases are TGTGCCAGCTCTCCCGGGCAGGGCCGAAATAATTCACCG. Translating gives CASSPGQGRNNSP. The whole CDR3 protein is CASSPGQGRNNSPLFF. The chain is built from TRBV18 and TRBJ2-2; a weak D match, TRBD1 (5 bases). The missing CDR3 end, 3 residues past where the read stops, is filled in from the germline J gene. This CDR3 has 16 amino acids. Germline V gene sequence: CDR1 KGHSH, CDR2 LQKENI.

In this sample, this clone turned up many times. The sequenced fragment ends 3 residues before the CDR3 boundary, so the rest is inferred from the germline J gene. V is TRBV6-1 and J is TRBJ2-3; D uncertain. CDR1 is MNHNS, CDR2 SASEGT, per germline. With 4 bases removed from V and 0 bases from J, the gap between germline ends came to 8 bases. The CDR3 is 14 residues long. CDR3: CASSVTESTDTQYF. The covered CDR3 bases are TGTGCCAGCAGTGTCACAGAGAGCACAGATACG.

This clone was counted at least ten times. The read stops 3 residues short of the end of the CDR3; the missing end is completed from the germline J gene. The chain combines TRBV19 with TRBJ2-5; 9 bases agree with TRBD1. This CDR3 has 14 residues. Germline CDR1 is LNHDA and CDR2 is SQIVND (reference sequence). V was clipped by 9 bases and J by 4 bases; unmatched bases: 9. CDR3 DNA (partial): TGTGCCAGCAGGGACAGGGCGTTTCGAGAGACC. This gives the protein CASRDRAFRET. The whole CDR3 is CASRDRAFRETQYF.

This clone was picked up a small number of times. CDR3 protein: CASSAGQGPSGNTIYF. The covered CDR3 bases are TGCGCCAGCAGTGCGGGACAGGGACCCTCTGGAAACACC. The rearrangement uses TRBV10-2 and TRBJ1-3; 9 bases align to TRBD1. The DNA ends 3 residues before the CDR3 does, and the rest of the CDR3 is filled in from the germline J gene. CDR3 length: 16 amino acids. The germline V gene has CDR1 WSHSY and CDR2 SAAADI. The ends lost 4 bases at V and 0 bases at J; junction bases unmatched: 4.

This clone was observed at least ten times. Read sequence stops 3 residues before the CDR3 end, and the germline J gene provides the missing end. The genes are TRBV20-1 and TRBJ2-3; TRBD1 matches at 8 bases. The V gene's germline CDR1 is DFQATT and CDR2 SNEGSKA (reference sequence). The CDR3 covers 13 residues. J was trimmed by 0 bases and V by 6 bases; bases with no gene match: 2. Here the CDR3 reads CSAGQASTDTQYF. CDR3 DNA (partial): TGCAGTGCGGGACAGGCGAGCACAGATACG.

Ten or more counts support this clone. Read data end 3 residues before the CDR3 end; the end is taken from the germline J gene. The chain joins TRBV29-1 to TRBJ2-1; D gene ambiguous. The CDR3 loop spans 13 amino acids. Deletions cut 4 bases from V and 4 bases from J, with 11 bases between. CDR1 is SQVTM, CDR2 ANQGSEA, per germline. The CDR3 loop is CSVGYSLYNEQFF. The DNA read from the CDR3 is TGCAGCGTTGGGTACAGTCTTTACAATGAG.

This clone was detected only a few times. The read ends 3 residues shy of where the CDR3 ends; the end is completed using the germline J gene. The sample has other DNA sequences that encode this CDR3 too. This chain uses TRBV7-9 with TRBJ1-1; TRBD1 agrees at 7 bases. The CDR3 extends over 15 amino acids. Trimming cost V 0 bases and J 4 bases; bases outside gene matches: 5. Germline CDR1 is SEHNR and CDR2 is FQNEAQ (reference sequence). CDR3 amino acids: CASSLAEGAGTEAFF. The CDR3 bases that were read are TGTGCCAGCAGCTTAGCGGAGGGGGCAGGCACTGAA. The entire variable domain, with the rest obtained from reference TRBV7-9 and TRBJ1-1, is as follows: DTGVSQNPRHKITKRGQNVTFRCDPISEHNRLYWYRQTLGQGPEFLTYFQNEAQLEKSRLLSDRFSAERPKGSFSTLEIQRTEQGDSAMYLCASSLAEGAGTEAFFGQGTRLTVV.

Comment on this clone: The read falls 3 residues short of the CDR3 end, and the missing part is taken from the germline J gene. The rearrangement uses TRBV2 and TRBJ2-2; the match to TRBD1 covers 9 bases. The CDR3 covers 17 residues. From germline, CDR1 is SNHLY and CDR2 FYNNEI. After removal of 4 bases from V and 1 base from J, the junction contained 7 bases not matched to a gene. The CDR3 DNA, read in part, is TGTGCCAGCAGTGGGGCGATGGGACAGGGGAACACCGGGGAG. The encoded protein is CASSGAMGQGNTGE. The entire CDR3 sequence reads CASSGAMGQGNTGELFF.

A few counts support this clone. The CDR3 end falls 3 residues outside the read, so it is completed with the germline J gene. The chain couples TRBV5-1 to TRBJ2-3; 15 bases map to TRBD2. This CDR3 has 18 amino acids. V was pared by 3 bases and J by 6 bases, with 11 bases of the junction left unmatched. Germline CDR1 and CDR2: SGHRS and YFSETQ. This CDR3 is CASSSKGLAGGQWDTQYF. The covered CDR3 bases are TGCGCCAGCAGCTCGAAGGGACTAGCGGGGGGACAGTGGGATACG.

Many counts were recorded for this clone. Read coverage stops 3 residues before the CDR3 terminus; the germline J gene supplies the remainder. The genes are TRBV6-2 or TRBV6-3 and TRBJ2-7; TRBD2 matches 7 bases. V shed 2 bases, J shed 2 bases, and the junction held 6 bases outside the gene matches. The CDR3 is made up of 15 amino acids. The germline CDR1 and CDR2 sequences are MNHEY and SVGEGT. The covered CDR3 bases are TGTGCCAGCAGTTACGGCAGCGGGGAAACCTACGAG. Translation gives CASSYGSGETYE. In full, the CDR3 is CASSYGSGETYEQYF.

The table lists this clone with a few counts. The read comes to an end 3 residues before the CDR3 does, leaving the germline J gene to fill in the end. The chain employs TRBV16 and TRBJ1-5; TRBD1 aligns across 7 bases. Per the germline V gene, CDR1 is KGHSY and CDR2 is FQNENV. The CDR3 totals 16 residues. V lost 4 bases, J lost 3 bases, and 9 bases stayed unmatched. CDR3 residues: CASSPLPGQSNQPQHF. CDR3 DNA, as far as it was read: TGTGCCAGCAGCCCACTTCCGGGACAGTCCAATCAGCCC.

This clone was observed at least ten times. Read sequence stops 3 residues before the CDR3 end, and the germline J gene provides the missing end. The chain joins TRBV19 to TRBJ1-1; 9 bases fit TRBD1. CDR1 is LNHDA, CDR2 SQIVND, per germline (reference sequence). The CDR3 spans 15 residues. The junction had 4 bases not matched to a gene; V was cut back by 5 bases and J by 0 bases. The chain's CDR3 is CASSDRGYLNTEAFF. The CDR3 DNA, read in part, is TGTGCCAGTAGTGACAGGGGGTATTTGAACACTGAA.

This clone was counted many times. The read terminates 3 residues before the CDR3 end, so the remaining end is supplied by the germline J gene. The chain is built from TRBV10-3 and TRBJ2-5; D uncertain. This CDR3 is 12 amino acids long. Germline values: CDR1 ENHRY, CDR2 SYGVKD. Trimming took off 5 bases at V and 5 bases at J, with 9 bases between the two ends. The sequenced CDR3 bases are TGTGCCATCAGTCGGGTCGGGGAGACC. Encoded protein: CAISRVGET. The CDR3 as a whole reads CAISRVGETQYF.

This clone was seen repeatedly, ten times or more. The sequence runs out 3 residues before the end of the CDR3; the remainder is reconstructed from the germline J gene. The chain joins TRBV10-1 to TRBJ2-5, with D possibly TRBD1 on 6 matching bases. Germline CDR1 reads WNHNN; CDR2 reads SYGVQD (reference sequence). V shed 4 bases and J shed 1 base, with 13 bases lying between them. The CDR3 loop spans 15 amino acids. The part of the CDR3 DNA that was read is TGCGCCAGCAGTGGGGGAACAGGGACCCAAGAGACC. Translation gives CASSGGTGTQET. The entire CDR3 reads CASSGGTGTQETQYF.

This clone was detected only a few times. The CDR3 end lies 3 residues beyond the end of the read and is filled in from the germline J gene. This chain connects TRBV7-2 to TRBJ2-2, with 8 positions matching TRBD1. The CDR3 extends over 15 amino acids. The V gene's germline CDR1 is SGHTA and CDR2 FQGNSA. CDR3 DNA (partial): TGTGCCAGCAGCGGACGGACAGGGTGGAATGAAAAG. Translation: CASSGRTGWNEK. The complete CDR3 protein is CASSGRTGWNEKLFF.

This clone was observed at least ten times. The CDR3 end is not reached by the read, which stops 3 residues before it; the germline J gene fills it in. V gene TRBV20-1 combines with J gene TRBJ2-1; 9 bases line up with TRBD2. V dropped 3 bases and J dropped 1; count of bases not matched to a gene: 7. The CDR3 has 16 amino acids. Germline lookup yields CDR1 DFQATT and CDR2 SNEGSKA (reference sequence). The CDR3 DNA, read in part, is TGCAGTGCTAGCTCGGGAGCGGGAGGTTCCTACAATGAG. Protein sequence: CSASSGAGGSYNE. The CDR3 in full is CSASSGAGGSYNEQFF.

This clone came up many times. The read halts 3 residues ahead of the CDR3 end, with the missing end drawn from the germline J gene. The chain uses TRBV7-8 and TRBJ1-1; D call uncertain. This CDR3 is 16 amino acids long. The V gene's germline CDR1 is SGHVS and CDR2 FQNEAQ. The V end was cut by 0 bases, the J end by 0 bases, with 11 bases between. Partial CDR3 DNA: TGTGCCAGCAGCTTAGCGCGGTATGTTTTGAACACTGAA. As protein: CASSLARYVLNTE. In full, the CDR3 reads CASSLARYVLNTEAFF.

This clone was detected many times. The read gets to within 3 residues of the CDR3 end, and the germline J gene fills in the rest. The chain combines TRBV5-8 with TRBJ2-3; D may be TRBD1 (6 bases). This CDR3 comprises 14 residues. The V and J ends lost 2 bases and 6 bases respectively, with 13 bases between them. CDR1 is SGHTS and CDR2 is YDEGEE in the germline V gene. The CDR3 bases that were read are TGTGCCAGCAGCTTACAGGGTCTGGGGGATACG. It encodes CASSLQGLGDT. In full, the CDR3 reads CASSLQGLGDTQYF.

At least ten counts were recorded for this clone. The CDR3 end falls 3 residues outside the read, so it is completed with the germline J gene. V and J are TRBV9 and TRBJ2-1; the match to TRBD2 covers 14 bases. The CDR3 spans 16 residues. Trimming cost V 4 bases and J 9 bases; bases outside gene matches: 9. The germline CDR1 and CDR2 sequences are SGDLS and YYNGEE. The DNA read from the CDR3 is TGTGCCAGCAGCCCTCAGACTAGCGGGGGGGTGGGTGAG. This encodes CASSPQTSGGVGE. The whole CDR3 protein is CASSPQTSGGVGEQFF.

Notes on this clone: The read stops 3 residues short of the end of the CDR3; the missing end is completed from the germline J gene. V usage is TRBV13 and J usage is TRBJ2-7, with 10 positions matching TRBD1. The trim removed 5 bases at V and 4 bases at J, leaving 5 bases unmatched. The CDR3 runs 14 residues. From germline, CDR1 is PRHDT and CDR2 FYEKMQ (reference sequence). Here the CDR3 reads CASSRGTGDYEQYF. The DNA read from the CDR3 is TGTGCCAGCAGCAGGGGGACAGGGGATTACGAG.

This clone showed up many times. The sequence runs out 3 residues before the end of the CDR3; the remainder is reconstructed from the germline J gene. V is TRBV6-2 or TRBV6-3 and J is TRBJ1-3; D gene uncertain. The CDR3 has 14 amino acids. The germline gives CDR1 MNHEY, CDR2 SVGEGT. The V end lost 6 bases, the J end lost 0 bases, and 9 bases lay between the germline ends. The sequenced part of the CDR3 DNA is TGTGCCAGCAGGGAGACACTCTCTGGAAACACC. It yields the protein CASRETLSGNT. The entire CDR3 sequence reads CASRETLSGNTIYF.

This clone was found a few times. The read gets to within 3 residues of the CDR3 end, and the germline J gene fills in the rest. The chain is built from TRBV7-3 and TRBJ1-1; D uncertain. Germline V gives CDR1 SGHTA, CDR2 FQGTGA. Between the trimmed V and J ends, which lost 0 bases and 3 bases, there was a span of 11 bases. This CDR3 is 15 amino acids long. The sequenced part of the CDR3 DNA is TGTGCCAGCAGCTTAACTGGTGGCCGGGACACTGAA. The encoded protein is CASSLTGGRDTE. The whole CDR3 region reads CASSLTGGRDTEAFF.

This clone was counted many times. The CDR3 end is not reached by the read, which stops 3 residues before it; the germline J gene fills it in. V and J are TRBV2 and TRBJ1-5; D perhaps matches TRBD1 (5 bases). CDR1 and CDR2 (germline): SNHLY, FYNNEI. V lost 3 bases to trimming and J lost 0 bases, with 18 bases between them. CDR3 length equals 18 residues. The part of the CDR3 DNA that was read is TGTGCCAGCAGTGACATCAGGGCTGCCCAATATAGCAATCAGCCC. Encoded protein: CASSDIRAAQYSNQP. The full CDR3 reads CASSDIRAAQYSNQPQHF.

The table lists this clone with many counts. The read halts 3 residues ahead of the CDR3 end, with the missing end drawn from the germline J gene. The chain combines TRBV19 with TRBJ2-7, with a weak D call TRBD2 (8 bases). Germline-derived CDR1 and CDR2 are LNHDA and SQIVND (reference sequence). The CDR3 consists of 16 residues. V gave up 5 bases and J gave up 6 bases, with 23 bases separating them. The sequenced CDR3 bases are TGTGCCAGTAGTTCCCGGGACAGACCTCGGGGGGGCGAG. This gives the protein CASSSRDRPRGGE. The entire CDR3 is CASSSRDRPRGGEQYF.

This clone was counted at least ten times. CDR3 DNA (partial): TGTGCCAGCAGTTCGGGGGACTATGGC. Protein: CASSSGDYG. The whole CDR3 protein reads CASSSGDYGYTF. This rearrangement joins TRBV28 to TRBJ1-2; TRBD1 is a possible D gene (5 bases). The missing CDR3 end, 3 residues past where the read stops, is filled in from the germline J gene. The germline CDR1 and CDR2 sequences are MDHEN and SYDVKM. V was pared by 4 bases and J by 3 bases, with 6 bases between. CDR3 length: 12 residues.

This clone was seen repeatedly, ten times or more. The sequence runs out 3 residues before the end of the CDR3; the remainder is reconstructed from the germline J gene. The rearrangement uses TRBV5-1 and TRBJ2-3; TRBD1 aligns across 7 bases. The CDR3 runs 16 residues. Trimming at V came to 4 bases and at J to 0 bases, leaving 8 bases not matched to a gene. Germline V gives CDR1 SGHRS, CDR2 YFSETQ. The CDR3 loop reads CASSRGTDASTDTQYF. The sequenced CDR3 bases are TGCGCCAGCAGCAGAGGGACAGACGCTAGCACAGATACG. The entire variable domain, with the rest obtained from reference TRBV5-1 and TRBJ2-3, is as follows: KAGVTQTPRYLIKTRGQQVTLSCSPISGHRSVSWYQQTPGQGLQFLFEYFSETQRNKGNFPGRFSGRQFSNSRSEMNVSTLELGDSALYLCASSRGTDASTDTQYFGPGTRLTVL.

This clone was seen many times. From the germline J gene comes the end of the CDR3, since the read stops 3 residues before it. The chain couples TRBV19 to TRBJ2-7; D possibly corresponds to TRBD1 (6 bases). The CDR3 is made up of 15 amino acids. V shed 3 bases and J shed 3 bases, with 15 bases lying between them. The germline V gene has CDR1 LNHDA and CDR2 SQIVND (reference sequence). The covered CDR3 bases are TGTGCCAGTAGTATGAAAGCAGGGGAGAGCTACGAG. Its translation: CASSMKAGESYE. The CDR3 reads in full as CASSMKAGESYEQYF.

This clone was recorded at least ten times. The read gets to within 3 residues of the CDR3 end, and the germline J gene fills in the rest. This chain uses TRBV20-1 with TRBJ2-3, with a possible D match to TRBD1 (5 bases). Germline values: CDR1 DFQATT, CDR2 SNEGSKA (reference sequence). V shed 6 bases and J shed 4 bases, with 23 bases lying between them. The CDR3 loop spans 16 amino acids. The DNA read from the CDR3 is TGCAGTGCCACCACGGTTAGACAGAGACCATCAGATACG. It specifies CSATTVRQRPSDT. In full, the CDR3 reads CSATTVRQRPSDTQYF.

At least ten counts were recorded for this clone. The read halts 3 residues ahead of the CDR3 end, with the missing end drawn from the germline J gene. Other DNA sequences in this specimen translate into the identical CDR3. This rearrangement joins TRBV20-1 to TRBJ2-3; 12 nucleotides match TRBD2. The CDR3 runs to 15 residues. V lost 6 bases to trimming and J lost 1 base; unmatched junction nucleotides: 5. The germline CDR1 and CDR2 sequences are DFQATT and SNEGSKA (reference sequence). This CDR3 reads CSARRTSGGTDTQYF. Incomplete CDR3 DNA: TGCAGTGCACGACGGACTAGCGGGGGCACAGATACG.